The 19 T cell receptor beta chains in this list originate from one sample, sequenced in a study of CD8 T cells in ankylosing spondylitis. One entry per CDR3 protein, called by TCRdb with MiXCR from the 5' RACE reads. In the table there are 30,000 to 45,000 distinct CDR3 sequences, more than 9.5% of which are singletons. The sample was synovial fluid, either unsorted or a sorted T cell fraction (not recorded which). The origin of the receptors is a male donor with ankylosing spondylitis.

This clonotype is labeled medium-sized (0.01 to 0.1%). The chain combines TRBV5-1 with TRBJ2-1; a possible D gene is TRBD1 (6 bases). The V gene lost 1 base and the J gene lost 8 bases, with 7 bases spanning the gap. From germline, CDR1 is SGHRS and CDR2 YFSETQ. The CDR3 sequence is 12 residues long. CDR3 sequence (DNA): TGCGCCAGCAGCTTGAGGGGGTATGAGCAGTTCTTC. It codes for CASSLRGYEQFF. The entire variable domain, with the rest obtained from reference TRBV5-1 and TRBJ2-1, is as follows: KAGVTQTPRYLIKTRGQQVTLSCSPISGHRSVSWYQQTPGQGLQFLFEYFSETQRNKGNFPGRFSGRQFSNSRSEMNVSTLELGDSALYLCASSLRGYEQFFGPGTRLTVL.

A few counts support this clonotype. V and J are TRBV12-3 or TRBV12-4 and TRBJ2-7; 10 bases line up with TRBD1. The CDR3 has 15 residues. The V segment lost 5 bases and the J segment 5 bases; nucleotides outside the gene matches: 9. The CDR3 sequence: CASSTHDRGRDEQYF. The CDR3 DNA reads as TGTGCCAGCAGTACACACGACAGGGGGCGGGACGAGCAGTACTTC.

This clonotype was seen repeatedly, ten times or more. The CDR3 sequence: CASSFDRVGSNQPQHF. The DNA of the CDR3 is TGTGCCAGCAGTTTCGACAGGGTGGGTAGCAATCAGCCCCAGCATTTT. The chain links TRBV28 to TRBJ1-5; TRBD1 matches 7 bases. V lost 3 bases to trimming and J lost 0 bases; unmatched junction nucleotides: 5. Germline V lookup: CDR1 MDHEN, CDR2 SYDVKM. The CDR3 sequence is 16 residues long.

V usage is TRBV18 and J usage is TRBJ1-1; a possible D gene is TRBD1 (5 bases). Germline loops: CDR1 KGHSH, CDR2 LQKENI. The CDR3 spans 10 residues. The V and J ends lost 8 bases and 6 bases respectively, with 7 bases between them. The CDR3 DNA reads TGTGCCAGCAGGGGCTCTGAAGCTTTCTTT. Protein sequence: CASRGSEAFF.

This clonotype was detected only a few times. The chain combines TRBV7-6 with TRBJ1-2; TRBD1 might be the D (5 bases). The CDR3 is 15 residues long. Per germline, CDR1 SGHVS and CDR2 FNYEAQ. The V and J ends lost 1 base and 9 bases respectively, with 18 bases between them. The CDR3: CASSLDMRGAGRYTF. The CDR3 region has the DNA TGTGCCAGCAGCTTAGATATGAGAGGGGCCGGACGCTACACCTTC. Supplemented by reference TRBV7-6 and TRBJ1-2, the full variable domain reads GAGVSQSPRYKVTKRGQDVALRCDPISGHVSLYWYRQALGQGPEFLTYFNYEAQQDKSGLPNDRFSAERPEGSISTLTIQRTEQRDSAMYRCASSLDMRGAGRYTFGSGTRLTVV.

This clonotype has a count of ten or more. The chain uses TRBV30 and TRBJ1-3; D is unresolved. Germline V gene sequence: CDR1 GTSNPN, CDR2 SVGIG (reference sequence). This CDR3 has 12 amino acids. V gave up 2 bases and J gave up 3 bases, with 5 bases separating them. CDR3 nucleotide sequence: TGTGCCTGGAGTACCATTGGAAACACCATATATTTT. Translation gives CAWSTIGNTIYF.

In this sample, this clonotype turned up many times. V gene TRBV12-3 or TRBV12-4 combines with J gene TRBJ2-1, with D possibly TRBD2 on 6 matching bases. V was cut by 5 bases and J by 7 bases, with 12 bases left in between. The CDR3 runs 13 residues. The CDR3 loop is CASSLLGGNEQFF. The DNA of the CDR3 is TGTGCCAGCAGTCTACTAGGAGGGAATGAGCAGTTCTTC.

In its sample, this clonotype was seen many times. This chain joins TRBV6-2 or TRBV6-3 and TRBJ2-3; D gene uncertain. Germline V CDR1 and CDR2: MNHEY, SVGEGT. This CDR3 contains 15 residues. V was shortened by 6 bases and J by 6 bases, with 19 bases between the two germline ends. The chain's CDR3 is CASSRRADRYDTQYF. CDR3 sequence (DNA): TGTGCCAGCAGCCGAAGGGCAGACCGTTACGATACGCAGTATTTT.

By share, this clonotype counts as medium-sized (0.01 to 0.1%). CDR3 sequence (DNA): TGCAGCGCAAAACGACCGAGCACCTACGAGCAGTACTTC. Its protein product is CSAKRPSTYEQYF. V and J are TRBV29-1 and TRBJ2-7, with D unclear. V was shortened by 7 bases and J by 2 bases, with 15 bases between the two germline ends. The CDR3 spans 13 residues. Per germline, CDR1 SQVTM and CDR2 ANQGSEA.

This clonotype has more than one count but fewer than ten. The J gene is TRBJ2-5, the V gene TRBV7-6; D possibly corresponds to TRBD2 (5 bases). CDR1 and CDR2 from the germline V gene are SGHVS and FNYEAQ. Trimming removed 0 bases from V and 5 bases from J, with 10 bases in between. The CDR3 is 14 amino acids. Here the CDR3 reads CASSLAGARETQYF. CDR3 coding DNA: TGTGCCAGCAGCTTAGCGGGAGCGAGGGAGACCCAGTACTTC.

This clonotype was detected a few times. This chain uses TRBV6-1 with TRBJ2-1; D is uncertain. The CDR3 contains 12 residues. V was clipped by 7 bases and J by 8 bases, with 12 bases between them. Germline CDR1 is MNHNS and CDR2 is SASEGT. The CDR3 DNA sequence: TGTGCCAGCACCATATGGTTGGATGAGCAGTTCTTC. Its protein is CASTIWLDEQFF.

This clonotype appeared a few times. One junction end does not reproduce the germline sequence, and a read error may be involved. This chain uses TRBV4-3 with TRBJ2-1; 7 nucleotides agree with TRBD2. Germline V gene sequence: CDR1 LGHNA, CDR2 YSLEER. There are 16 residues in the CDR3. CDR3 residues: CAISHCLADLYNEQFF. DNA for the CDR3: TGCGCCATCAGCCATTGTCTAGCGGACCTCTACAATGAGCAGTTCTTC.

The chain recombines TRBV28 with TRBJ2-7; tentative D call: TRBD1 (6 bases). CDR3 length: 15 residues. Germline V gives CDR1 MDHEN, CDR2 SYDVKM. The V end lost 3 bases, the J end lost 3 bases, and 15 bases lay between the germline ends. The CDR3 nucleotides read TGTGCCAGCAGTTTTGACAGGTTGGCCGTCTACGAGCAGTACTTC. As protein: CASSFDRLAVYEQYF.

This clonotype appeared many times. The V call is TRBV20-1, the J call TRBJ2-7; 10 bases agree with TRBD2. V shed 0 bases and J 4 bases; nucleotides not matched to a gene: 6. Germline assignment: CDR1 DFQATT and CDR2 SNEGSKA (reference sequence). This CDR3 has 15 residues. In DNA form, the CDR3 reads TGCAGTGCTAGAGATAAGGGACTAGCGTCGTACGAGCAGTACTTC. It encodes CSARDKGLASYEQYF.

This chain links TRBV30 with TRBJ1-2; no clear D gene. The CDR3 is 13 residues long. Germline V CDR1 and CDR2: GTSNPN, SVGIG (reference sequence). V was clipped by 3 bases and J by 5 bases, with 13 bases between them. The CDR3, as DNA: TGTGCCTGGAGCCCGGGCTTTCAGTATGGCTACACCTTC. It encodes CAWSPGFQYGYTF.

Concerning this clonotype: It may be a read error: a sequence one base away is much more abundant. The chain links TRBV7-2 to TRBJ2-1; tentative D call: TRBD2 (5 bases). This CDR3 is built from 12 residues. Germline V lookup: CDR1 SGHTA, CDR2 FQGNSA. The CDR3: CASSLGRVAEVF. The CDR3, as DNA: TGTGCCAGCAGCTTAGGTCGCGTCGCGGAGGTCTTC.

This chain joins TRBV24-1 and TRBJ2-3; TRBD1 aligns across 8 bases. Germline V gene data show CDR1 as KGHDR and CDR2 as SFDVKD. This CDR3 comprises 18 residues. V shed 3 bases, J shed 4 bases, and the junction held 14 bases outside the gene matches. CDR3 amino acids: CATSDLSRGRGQADTQYF. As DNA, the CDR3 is TGTGCCACCAGTGATCTCTCTCGGGGCAGGGGGCAGGCAGATACGCAGTATTTT.

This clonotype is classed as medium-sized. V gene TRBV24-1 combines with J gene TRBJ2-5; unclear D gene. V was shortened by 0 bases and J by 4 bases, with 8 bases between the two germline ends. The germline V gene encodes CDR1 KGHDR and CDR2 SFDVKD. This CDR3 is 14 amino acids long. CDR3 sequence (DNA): TGTGCCACCAGTGATTTGCCGAGAGCAGAGACCCAGTACTTC. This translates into CATSDLPRAETQYF.

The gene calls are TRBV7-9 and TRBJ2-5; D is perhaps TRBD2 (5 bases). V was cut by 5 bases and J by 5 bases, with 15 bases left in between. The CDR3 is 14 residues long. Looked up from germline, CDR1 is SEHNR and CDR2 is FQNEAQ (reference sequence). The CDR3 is CASSPTTSTETQYF. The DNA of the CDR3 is TGTGCCAGCAGCCCAACAACTAGTACGGAGACCCAGTACTTC.